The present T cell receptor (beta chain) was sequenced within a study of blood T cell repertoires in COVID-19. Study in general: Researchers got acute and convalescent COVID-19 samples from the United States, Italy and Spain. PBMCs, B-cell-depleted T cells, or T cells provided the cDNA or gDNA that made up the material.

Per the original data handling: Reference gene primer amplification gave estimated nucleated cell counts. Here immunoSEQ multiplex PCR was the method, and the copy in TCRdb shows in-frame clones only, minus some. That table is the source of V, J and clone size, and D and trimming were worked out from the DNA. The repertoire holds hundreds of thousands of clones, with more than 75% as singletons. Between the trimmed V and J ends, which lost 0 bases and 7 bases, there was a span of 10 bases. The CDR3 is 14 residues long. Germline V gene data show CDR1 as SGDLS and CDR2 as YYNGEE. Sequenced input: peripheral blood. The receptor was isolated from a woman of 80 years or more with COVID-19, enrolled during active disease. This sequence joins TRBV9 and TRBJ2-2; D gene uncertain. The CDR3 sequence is CASSVVEQFGELFF. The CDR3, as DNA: TGTGCCAGCAGCGTAGTTGAACAGTTCGGGGAGCTGTTTTTT.